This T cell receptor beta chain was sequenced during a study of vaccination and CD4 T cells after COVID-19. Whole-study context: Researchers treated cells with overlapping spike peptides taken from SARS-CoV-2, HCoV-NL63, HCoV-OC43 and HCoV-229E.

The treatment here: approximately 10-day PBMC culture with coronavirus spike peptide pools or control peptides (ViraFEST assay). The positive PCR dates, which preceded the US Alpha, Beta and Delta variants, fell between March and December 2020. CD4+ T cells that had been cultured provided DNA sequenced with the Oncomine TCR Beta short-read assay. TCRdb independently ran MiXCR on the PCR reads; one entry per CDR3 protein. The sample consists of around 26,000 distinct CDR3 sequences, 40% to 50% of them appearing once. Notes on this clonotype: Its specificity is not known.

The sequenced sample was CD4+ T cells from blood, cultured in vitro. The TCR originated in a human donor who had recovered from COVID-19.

DNA of the CDR3: TGTGCCAGTATGTGGCAGACGGCTAGCAATCAGCCCCAGCATTTT. Amino acids: CASMWQTASNQPQHF. The chain couples TRBV19 to TRBJ1-5, with D hard to call. CDR3 length: 15 residues. With 7 bases removed from V and 0 bases from J, the gap between germline ends came to 13 bases. Germline V gene data show CDR1 as LNHDA and CDR2 as SQIVND (reference sequence).